One T cell receptor beta chain is described in this entry. Antigen specificity is unknown. This entry is derived from a study of T cells after yellow fever vaccination. The study, taken as a whole, reports: The study found a weaker secondary response that peaked faster, day 5 versus 15. Only a minor proportion of clonotypes was detected across both CD4 and CD8 compartments.

TCRdb independently ran MiXCR on the 5' RACE reads; one entry per CDR3 protein. Seen here are about 74,000 distinct CDR3 sequences, around 6.5% observed once, and the top ten hold 35% to 45%. This CDR3 contains 14 residues. The germline V gene has CDR1 SGHRS and CDR2 YFSETQ. V gave up 2 bases and J gave up 9 bases, with 14 bases separating them. This chain uses TRBV5-1 with TRBJ2-2; the D call may be TRBD1 or TRBD2 (5 bases each). The sequence was collected from a man in his late teens or twenties who received the YFV17D yellow fever vaccine. The source material was CD8+ T cells sorted from PBMCs, sampled 4 to 5 days after the first yellow fever vaccination. The CDR3 spells CASSLRDPGWELFF. CDR3 sequence (DNA): TGCGCCAGCAGCTTAAGGGACCCTGGTTGGGAGCTGTTTTTT. Supplemented by reference TRBV5-1 and TRBJ2-2, the full variable domain reads KAGVTQTPRYLIKTRGQQVTLSCSPISGHRSVSWYQQTPGQGLQFLFEYFSETQRNKGNFPGRFSGRQFSNSRSEMNVSTLELGDSALYLCASSLRDPGWELFFGEGSRLTVL.